The rows below give T cell receptor beta chains drawn from one sample of a study of cytomegalovirus exposure and HLA in healthy donors. Sequenced by immunoSEQ multiplex PCR; TCRdb stores in-frame clones only, minus some. The profile shows approximately 150,000 clones, almost 85% of them singletons. The material sequenced was PBMCs. These receptors came from a man aged 25-40 years in good health and CMV-seronegative. The CDR3 runs from the conserved cysteine through the conserved F or W. The order of the fields is V gene, J gene, D gene, clone size, CDR3 DNA, CDR3 protein. A D gene is named only where the DNA matches it firmly. Expanded clones are given a class, and other clones once, few, many or no size at all.

v_call: TRBV6-1
j_call: TRBJ1-6
d_call: -
clone_size: -
cdr3_nt: TGTGCCAGCGCCACCCAGGGGATTTCACCCCTCCACTTT
cdr3_aa: CASATQGISPLHF

v_call: TRBV27
j_call: TRBJ2-7
d_call: TRBD2
clone_size: once
cdr3_nt: TGTGCCAGTGGACTAGCGTTTTACGAGCAGTACTTC
cdr3_aa: CASGLAFYEQYF

v_call: TRBV5-6
j_call: TRBJ1-2
d_call: TRBD1
clone_size: -
cdr3_nt: TGTGCCAGCAGCTCGACAGGGGTGGGCTATGGCTACACCTTC
cdr3_aa: CASSSTGVGYGYTF

v_call: TRBV7-9
j_call: TRBJ2-1
d_call: TRBD2
clone_size: -
cdr3_nt: TGTGCCAGCAGCTTAGGTCTGACTAGCGGGTGGCAGTTCTTC
cdr3_aa: CASSLGLTSGWQFF

v_call: TRBV5-1
j_call: TRBJ2-5
d_call: -
clone_size: -
cdr3_nt: TGCGCCAGCAGCTTGGCCGGGGGAGTCCTTCAAGAGACCCAGTACTTC
cdr3_aa: CASSLAGGVLQETQYF

v_call: TRBV10-3
j_call: TRBJ1-2
d_call: -
clone_size: -
cdr3_nt: TGTGCCGCGAGAGGGGGAGACTATGGCTACACCTTC
cdr3_aa: CAARGGDYGYTF

v_call: TRBV30
j_call: TRBJ2-1
d_call: TRBD2
clone_size: few
cdr3_nt: TGTGCCTGGAGGGAACCGGGACTAGCCGCCAACTCCTACAATGAGCAGTTCTTC
cdr3_aa: CAWREPGLAANSYNEQFF

v_call: TRBV9
j_call: TRBJ1-2
d_call: TRBD1
clone_size: -
cdr3_nt: TGTGCCAGCAGCGTACCGCACGGGACAGCCACTAACTATGGCTACACCTTC
cdr3_aa: CASSVPHGTATNYGYTF

v_call: TRBV18
j_call: TRBJ2-7
d_call: -
clone_size: -
cdr3_nt: TGTGCCAGCTCACCCTCACAGGAATCCTACGAGCAGTACTTC
cdr3_aa: CASSPSQESYEQYF

v_call: TRBV18
j_call: TRBJ2-7
d_call: TRBD1
clone_size: -
cdr3_nt: TGTGCCAGCTCACACCGGGACAGGGACATTGGGCAGTACTTC
cdr3_aa: CASSHRDRDIGQYF

v_call: TRBV9
j_call: TRBJ1-1
d_call: -
clone_size: -
cdr3_nt: TGTGCCAGCAGCACGGGGGGTGGTGGCACTGAAGCTTTCTTT
cdr3_aa: CASSTGGGGTEAFF

v_call: TRBV5-1
j_call: TRBJ2-1
d_call: -
clone_size: -
cdr3_nt: TGCGCCAGCAGCTCTGCGGGCTGGGGGGACAATGAGCAGTTCTTC
cdr3_aa: CASSSAGWGDNEQFF

v_call: TRBV7-5
j_call: TRBJ1-4
d_call: -
clone_size: -
cdr3_nt: TGTGCCAGAAGCAAGACCGATGCGAGGTCGAGGGAAAAACTGTTTTTT
cdr3_aa: CARSKTDARSREKLFF

v_call: TRBV9
j_call: TRBJ2-3
d_call: TRBD1
clone_size: -
cdr3_nt: TGTGCCAGCAGTGACCTAAGGGACAGGGGAAGCACAGATACGCAGTATTTT
cdr3_aa: CASSDLRDRGSTDTQYF

v_call: TRBV4-2
j_call: TRBJ2-1
d_call: TRBD2
clone_size: -
cdr3_nt: TGTGCCAGCAGCCGCGGACTAGCGGGAGGCAATGAGCAGTTCTTC
cdr3_aa: CASSRGLAGGNEQFF

v_call: TRBV28
j_call: TRBJ2-1
d_call: TRBD2
clone_size: -
cdr3_nt: TGTGCCAGCAGCCGGGGGGGAATTGATGAGCAGTTCTTC
cdr3_aa: CASSRGGIDEQFF

v_call: TRBV5-1
j_call: TRBJ1-1
d_call: TRBD1
clone_size: few
cdr3_nt: TGCGCCAGCAGCTTGGCATCCAGGGGGCTCAGTACTGAAGCTTTCTTT
cdr3_aa: CASSLASRGLSTEAFF

v_call: TRBV9
j_call: TRBJ1-1
d_call: TRBD1
clone_size: -
cdr3_nt: TGTGCCAGCAGCCCCCGGGACAGATTAAACACTGAAGCTTTCTTT
cdr3_aa: CASSPRDRLNTEAFF

v_call: TRBV7-8
j_call: TRBJ2-1
d_call: TRBD2
clone_size: -
cdr3_nt: TGTGCCAGCAGCCCGGGACTAGAGGGGATTTACAATGAGCAGTTCTTC
cdr3_aa: CASSPGLEGIYNEQFF

v_call: TRBV28
j_call: TRBJ2-7
d_call: -
clone_size: -
cdr3_nt: TGTGCCAGCAGGCCAGCGGGCCCTCCCTCCTACGAGCAGTACTTC
cdr3_aa: CASRPAGPPSYEQYF

v_call: TRBV19
j_call: TRBJ1-2
d_call: -
clone_size: -
cdr3_nt: TGTGCCAGTAGTATAGACAGGGGCTATGGCTACACCTTC
cdr3_aa: CASSIDRGYGYTF

v_call: TRBV7-8
j_call: TRBJ2-3
d_call: TRBD2
clone_size: -
cdr3_nt: TGTGCCAGCAGCCGCGGGGGGGTTGCGGATACGCAGTATTTT
cdr3_aa: CASSRGGVADTQYF

v_call: TRBV28
j_call: TRBJ2-7
d_call: -
clone_size: -
cdr3_nt: TGTGCCAGCACCCAAAGGGGGGAGGGCGACTACGAGCAGTACTTC
cdr3_aa: CASTQRGEGDYEQYF

v_call: TRBV21-1
j_call: TRBJ2-7
d_call: -
clone_size: -
cdr3_nt: TGTGCCAGCAGCAAAGGTACAGGGATCTACGAGCAGTACTTC
cdr3_aa: CASSKGTGIYEQYF

v_call: TRBV18
j_call: TRBJ2-1
d_call: TRBD1
clone_size: -
cdr3_nt: TGTGCCAGCTCACGGGACAGGGGAAATGAGCAGTTCTTC
cdr3_aa: CASSRDRGNEQFF

v_call: TRBV29-1
j_call: TRBJ2-7
d_call: TRBD1
clone_size: -
cdr3_nt: TGCAGCGTTGGGGGATTCCCGGGACAGGGGGCTTCCTACGAGCAGTACTTC
cdr3_aa: CSVGGFPGQGASYEQYF

v_call: TRBV6-5
j_call: TRBJ1-5
d_call: -
clone_size: few
cdr3_nt: TGTGCCAGCAGCCTCACCCAGGGGCAGCCCCAGCATTTT
cdr3_aa: CASSLTQGQPQHF

v_call: TRBV9
j_call: TRBJ1-5
d_call: -
clone_size: once
cdr3_nt: TGTGCCAGCAGCGTAGCAGGGCTCGATCAGCCCCAGCATTTT
cdr3_aa: CASSVAGLDQPQHF

v_call: TRBV7-7
j_call: TRBJ2-2
d_call: TRBD2
clone_size: -
cdr3_nt: TGTGCCAGCAGCTCCCCGGGGGGTATTTACACCGGGGAGCTGTTTTTT
cdr3_aa: CASSSPGGIYTGELFF

v_call: TRBV18
j_call: TRBJ1-5
d_call: -
clone_size: -
cdr3_nt: TGTGCCAGCTCATTGGGGGGGCTAGGCAATCAGCCCCAGCATTTT
cdr3_aa: CASSLGGLGNQPQHF

v_call: TRBV27
j_call: TRBJ2-7
d_call: TRBD2
clone_size: -
cdr3_nt: TGTGCCAGCAGTTTTAGCGGGGGGGACTACGAGCAGTACTTC
cdr3_aa: CASSFSGGDYEQYF

v_call: TRBV6-5
j_call: TRBJ2-5
d_call: TRBD1
clone_size: many
cdr3_nt: TGTGCCAGCAGCCTGACAGGGACAGAGACCCAGTACTTC
cdr3_aa: CASSLTGTETQYF

v_call: TRBV30
j_call: TRBJ1-3
d_call: -
clone_size: -
cdr3_nt: TGTGCCTGGAATTCGGGGACTGGAAACACCATATATTTT
cdr3_aa: CAWNSGTGNTIYF

v_call: TRBV12-2
j_call: TRBJ1-1
d_call: -
clone_size: -
cdr3_nt: TGTGCAAGTCGCTCCCAACCGGCCGGGACACAACTGAACACTGAAGCTTTCTTT
cdr3_aa: CASRSQPAGTQLNTEAFF

v_call: TRBV7-3
j_call: TRBJ1-2
d_call: -
clone_size: -
cdr3_nt: TGTGCCAGCAGCGTCTCAGGGCAGGGCTATGGCTACACCTTC
cdr3_aa: CASSVSGQGYGYTF

v_call: TRBV7-9
j_call: TRBJ1-6
d_call: -
clone_size: -
cdr3_nt: TGTGCCAGCAGCTCCCCCTCGGGGGTGGCAGCTAATTCACCCCTCCACTTT
cdr3_aa: CASSSPSGVAANSPLHF

v_call: TRBV29-1
j_call: TRBJ2-1
d_call: -
clone_size: -
cdr3_nt: TGCAGCGTTGAAGGATTCACCCCGAGGACCTACAATGAGCAGTTCTTC
cdr3_aa: CSVEGFTPRTYNEQFF

v_call: TRBV27
j_call: TRBJ2-5
d_call: -
clone_size: -
cdr3_nt: TGTGCCAGCAGTCCCCGACTCGGAGGGGAGACCCAGTACTTC
cdr3_aa: CASSPRLGGETQYF

v_call: TRBV30
j_call: TRBJ2-7
d_call: TRBD2
clone_size: few
cdr3_nt: TGTGCCTGGAGCCCCGGGACTAGCGGGCACGAGCAGTACTTC
cdr3_aa: CAWSPGTSGHEQYF

v_call: TRBV5-5
j_call: TRBJ1-2
d_call: TRBD1
clone_size: -
cdr3_nt: TGTGCCAGCAGCCGGGGACAGGGGCTTTCTAACTATGGCTACACCTTC
cdr3_aa: CASSRGQGLSNYGYTF

v_call: TRBV25-1
j_call: TRBJ2-1
d_call: TRBD2
clone_size: -
cdr3_nt: TGTGCCAGCAGTGAACCCGGACTAGCGGGGGGCTATGAGCAGTTCTTC
cdr3_aa: CASSEPGLAGGYEQFF

v_call: TRBV13
j_call: TRBJ2-7
d_call: TRBD1
clone_size: -
cdr3_nt: TGTGCCAGCAGCTTAGGACAGGGGCCTTCGGGCTACGAGCAGTACTTC
cdr3_aa: CASSLGQGPSGYEQYF

v_call: TRBV11-2
j_call: TRBJ1-1
d_call: -
clone_size: -
cdr3_nt: TGTGCCAGCAGTTCAGACATGAACACTGAAGCTTTCTTT
cdr3_aa: CASSSDMNTEAFF

v_call: TRBV11-2
j_call: TRBJ1-6
d_call: -
clone_size: -
cdr3_nt: TGTGCCAGCAGCCTAGAGCGGGCTTCACCCCTCCACTTT
cdr3_aa: CASSLERASPLHF

v_call: TRBV5-4
j_call: TRBJ2-7
d_call: TRBD1
clone_size: -
cdr3_nt: TGTGCCAGCAGCTCGGCCGGGACAGCGAAATACGAGCAGTACTTC
cdr3_aa: CASSSAGTAKYEQYF

v_call: TRBV28
j_call: TRBJ2-3
d_call: -
clone_size: -
cdr3_nt: TGTGCCAGCACCACGGTGGATACGCAGTATTTT
cdr3_aa: CASTTVDTQYF

v_call: TRBV2
j_call: TRBJ1-2
d_call: TRBD1
clone_size: -
cdr3_nt: TGTGCCAGCAGGGAAGCAGGGGGCGGGTATGGCTACACCTTC
cdr3_aa: CASREAGGGYGYTF

v_call: TRBV19
j_call: TRBJ2-3
d_call: TRBD2
clone_size: -
cdr3_nt: TGTGCCACCGGGACTAGCGGGAGTAGTACAGATACGCAGTATTTT
cdr3_aa: CATGTSGSSTDTQYF

v_call: TRBV7-6
j_call: TRBJ1-4
d_call: TRBD1
clone_size: -
cdr3_nt: TGTGCCAGCAGCCTAGCGGCAACAGGGGGCAATGAAAAACTGTTTTTT
cdr3_aa: CASSLAATGGNEKLFF